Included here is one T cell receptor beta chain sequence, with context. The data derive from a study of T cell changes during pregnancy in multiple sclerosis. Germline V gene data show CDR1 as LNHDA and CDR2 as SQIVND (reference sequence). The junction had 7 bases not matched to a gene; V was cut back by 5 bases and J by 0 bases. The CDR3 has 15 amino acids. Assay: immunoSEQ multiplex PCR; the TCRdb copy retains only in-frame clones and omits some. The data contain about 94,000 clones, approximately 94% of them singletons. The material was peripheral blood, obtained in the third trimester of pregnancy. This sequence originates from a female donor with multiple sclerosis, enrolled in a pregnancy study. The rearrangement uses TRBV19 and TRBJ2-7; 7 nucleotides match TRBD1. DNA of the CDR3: TGTGCCAGTAGTTTCGGACAGGCTAGCTCCTACGAGCAGTACTTC. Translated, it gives CASSFGQASSYEQYF.